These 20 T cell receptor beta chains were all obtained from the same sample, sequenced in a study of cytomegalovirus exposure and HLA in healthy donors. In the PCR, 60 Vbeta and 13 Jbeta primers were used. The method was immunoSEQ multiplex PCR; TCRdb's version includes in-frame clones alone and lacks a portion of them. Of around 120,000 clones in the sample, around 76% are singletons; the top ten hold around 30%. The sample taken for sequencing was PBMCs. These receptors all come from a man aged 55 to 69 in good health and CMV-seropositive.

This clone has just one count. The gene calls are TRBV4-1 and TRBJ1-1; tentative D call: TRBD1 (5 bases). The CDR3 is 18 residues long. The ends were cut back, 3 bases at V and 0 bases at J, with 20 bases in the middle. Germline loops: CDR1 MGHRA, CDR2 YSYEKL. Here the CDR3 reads CASSHNALRTTLNTEAFF. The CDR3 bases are TGCGCCAGCAGCCACAACGCCCTGAGGACAACCCTGAACACTGAAGCTTTCTTT.

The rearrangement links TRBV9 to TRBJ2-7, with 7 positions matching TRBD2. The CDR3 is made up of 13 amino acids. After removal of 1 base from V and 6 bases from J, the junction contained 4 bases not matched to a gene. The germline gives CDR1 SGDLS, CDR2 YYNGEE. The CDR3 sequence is CASSVSSGGEQYF. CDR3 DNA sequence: TGTGCCAGCAGCGTATCCTCGGGGGGCGAGCAGTACTTC.

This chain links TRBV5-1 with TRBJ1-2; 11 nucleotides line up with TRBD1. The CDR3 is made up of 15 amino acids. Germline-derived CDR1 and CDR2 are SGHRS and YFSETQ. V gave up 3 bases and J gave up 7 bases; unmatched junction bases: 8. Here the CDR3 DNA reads TGCGCCAGCAGCTCGCGGGACAGGGGGAAGGGTGGCTACACCTTC. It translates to CASSSRDRGKGGYTF.

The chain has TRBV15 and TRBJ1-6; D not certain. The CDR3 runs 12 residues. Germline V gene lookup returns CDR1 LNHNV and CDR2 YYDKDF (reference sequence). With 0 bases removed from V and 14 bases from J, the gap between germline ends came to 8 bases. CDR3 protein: CATSRDFGTLHF. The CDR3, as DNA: TGTGCCACCAGCAGAGATTTCGGGACCCTCCACTTT.

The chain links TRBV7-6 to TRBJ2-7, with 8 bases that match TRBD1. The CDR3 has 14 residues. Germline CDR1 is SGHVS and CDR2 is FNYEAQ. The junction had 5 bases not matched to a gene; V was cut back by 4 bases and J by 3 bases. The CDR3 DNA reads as TGTGCCAGCAGCTCCGGAACAGGGGGCTACGAGCAGTACTTC. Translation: CASSSGTGGYEQYF.

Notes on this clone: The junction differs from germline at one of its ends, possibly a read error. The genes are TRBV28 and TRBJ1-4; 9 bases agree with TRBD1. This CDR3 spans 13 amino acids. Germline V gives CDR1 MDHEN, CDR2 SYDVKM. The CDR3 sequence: CASSYSPIGTGFF. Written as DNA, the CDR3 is TGTGCCAGCAGTTACTCCCCCATCGGGACAGGGTTCTTT.

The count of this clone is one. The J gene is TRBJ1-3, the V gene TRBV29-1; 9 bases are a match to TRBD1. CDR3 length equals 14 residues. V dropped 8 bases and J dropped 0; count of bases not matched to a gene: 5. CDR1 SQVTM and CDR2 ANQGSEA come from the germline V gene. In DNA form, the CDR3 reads TGCAGCACTTTGGACAGGGGCTCTGGAAACACCATATATTTT. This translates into CSTLDRGSGNTIYF.

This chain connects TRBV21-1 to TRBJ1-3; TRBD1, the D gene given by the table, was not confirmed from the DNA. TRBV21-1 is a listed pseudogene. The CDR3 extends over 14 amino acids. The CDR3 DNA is TGTGCCAGCAGGCCAGGGACAGGGCTAAACACCATATATTTT. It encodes CASRPGTGLNTIYF.

CDR3 nucleotide sequence: TGTGCCAGCAGCTATATCGGGTTCGCCACTGAAGCTTTCTTT. This sequence encodes CASSYIGFATEAFF. The V gene is TRBV4-2, the J gene TRBJ1-1; D is uncertain. Germline CDR1 LGHNA, CDR2 YNFKEQ. The CDR3 length is 14 residues. Deletions cut 5 bases from V and 4 bases from J, with 14 bases between.

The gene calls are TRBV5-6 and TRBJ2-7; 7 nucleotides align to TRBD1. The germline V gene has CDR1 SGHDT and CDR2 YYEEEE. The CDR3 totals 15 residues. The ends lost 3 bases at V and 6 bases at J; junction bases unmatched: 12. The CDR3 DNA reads TGTGCCAGCAGCTCCTACGACAGGGCGATGGGCGAGCAGTACTTC. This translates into CASSSYDRAMGEQYF.

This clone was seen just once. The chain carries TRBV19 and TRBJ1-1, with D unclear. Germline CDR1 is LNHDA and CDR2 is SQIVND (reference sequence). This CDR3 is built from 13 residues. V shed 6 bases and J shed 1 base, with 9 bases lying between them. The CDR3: CASRLSRNTEAFF. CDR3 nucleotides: TGTGCCAGTAGATTGTCCAGGAACACTGAAGCTTTCTTT.

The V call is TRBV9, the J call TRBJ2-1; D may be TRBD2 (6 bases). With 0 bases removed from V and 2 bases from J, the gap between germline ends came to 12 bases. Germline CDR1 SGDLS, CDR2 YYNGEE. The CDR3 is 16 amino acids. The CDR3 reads CASSVDGRGAYNEQFF. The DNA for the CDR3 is TGTGCCAGCAGCGTAGATGGGCGGGGAGCCTACAATGAGCAGTTCTTC.

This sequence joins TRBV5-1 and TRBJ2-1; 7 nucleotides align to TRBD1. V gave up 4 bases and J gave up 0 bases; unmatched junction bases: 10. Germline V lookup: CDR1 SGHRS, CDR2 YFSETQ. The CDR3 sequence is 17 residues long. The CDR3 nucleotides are TGCGCCAGCAGCACTTACATGACAGGGAGCTCCTACAATGAGCAGTTCTTC. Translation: CASSTYMTGSSYNEQFF.

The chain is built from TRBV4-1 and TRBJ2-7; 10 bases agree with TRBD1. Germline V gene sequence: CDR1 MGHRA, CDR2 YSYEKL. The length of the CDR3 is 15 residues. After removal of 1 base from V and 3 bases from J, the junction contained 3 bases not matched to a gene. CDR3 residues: CASSQGQGAIYEQYF. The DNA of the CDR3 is TGCGCCAGCAGCCAAGGACAGGGGGCGATCTACGAGCAGTACTTC.

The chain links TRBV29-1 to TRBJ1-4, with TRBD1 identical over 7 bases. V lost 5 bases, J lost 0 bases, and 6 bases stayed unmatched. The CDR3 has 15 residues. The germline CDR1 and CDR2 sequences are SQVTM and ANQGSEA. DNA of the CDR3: TGCAGCGTTTTTACAGGGGCAGCAACTAATGAAAAACTGTTTTTT. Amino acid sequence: CSVFTGAATNEKLFF.

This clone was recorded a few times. CDR3 sequence: CASSLPRDEQYF. The DNA of the CDR3 is TGTGCCAGCAGTCTGCCGCGCGACGAGCAGTACTTC. This chain links TRBV2 with TRBJ2-7; D is ambiguous. The CDR3 sequence is 12 residues long. The germline CDR1 and CDR2 sequences are SNHLY and FYNNEI. V dropped 5 bases and J dropped 5 bases, with 10 bases sitting between them.

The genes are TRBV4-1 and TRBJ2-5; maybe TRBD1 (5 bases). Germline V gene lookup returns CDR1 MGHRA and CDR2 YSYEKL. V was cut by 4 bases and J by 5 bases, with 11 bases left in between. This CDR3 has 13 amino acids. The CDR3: CASSLTVGETQYF. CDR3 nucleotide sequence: TGCGCCAGCAGCCTGACAGTAGGGGAGACCCAGTACTTC.

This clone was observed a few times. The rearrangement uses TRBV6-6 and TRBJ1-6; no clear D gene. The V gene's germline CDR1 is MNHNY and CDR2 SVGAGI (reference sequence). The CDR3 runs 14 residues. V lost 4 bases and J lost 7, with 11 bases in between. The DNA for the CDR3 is TGTGCCAGCAGTTTGCAGGTGACCAATTCACCCCTCCACTTT. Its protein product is CASSLQVTNSPLHF.

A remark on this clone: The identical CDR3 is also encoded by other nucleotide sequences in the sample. CDR3 sequence (DNA): TGTGCCAGCTCCCCTCTGGGCCGTGCCAGCAATTCACCCCTCCACTTT. Translated: CASSPLGRASNSPLHF. The genes are TRBV18 and TRBJ1-6, with D hard to call. Germline V CDR1 and CDR2: KGHSH, LQKENI. This CDR3 is 16 amino acids long. Trimming took 6 bases from V and 7 from J, leaving 19 bases between them.

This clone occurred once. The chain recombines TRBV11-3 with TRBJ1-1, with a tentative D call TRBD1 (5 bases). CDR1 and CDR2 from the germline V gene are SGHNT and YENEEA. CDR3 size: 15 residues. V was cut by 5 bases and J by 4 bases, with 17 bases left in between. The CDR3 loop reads CASSTRTKSGTEAFF. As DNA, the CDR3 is TGTGCCAGCAGCACCAGGACAAAATCGGGCACTGAAGCTTTCTTT.